Below are 31 T cell receptor delta chains sequenced from a single sample in a study of delta chains in infants with herpesvirus infections. Reverse transcription of PBMC RNA used primers specific for the gamma and delta chains. TCRdb re-called clones from the RT-PCR reads using CATT. The repertoire has approximately 1,500 delta-chain clones, around 7% of them found once; the top ten carry around 3.6%. This sample comprised peripheral blood, obtained at time point 1 of longitudinal follow-up. The receptors originated from a human donor who was a Ugandan infant, either HIV-exposed or HIV-unexposed (not recorded which).

The chain couples TRDV1 to TRDJ1; a possible D gene is TRDD3 (6 bases). CDR3 length: 18 amino acids. From germline, CDR1 is TSWWSYY and CDR2 QGS. The V gene lost 5 bases and the J gene lost 0 bases, with 22 bases spanning the gap. CDR3 region: CALGRGGGPYLYTDKLIF. CDR3 DNA: TGTGCTCTTGGGAGGGGTGGGGGTCCCTACTTGTACACCGATAAACTCATCTTT.

This clone has more than one count but fewer than ten. Other nucleotide sequences in the sample specify the same CDR3. The chain employs TRAV29/DV5 and TRDJ1; unclear D gene. Because TCRdb records no J gene, it was assigned here through a match of the DNA to germline. Germline V lookup: CDR1 NSMFDY, CDR2 ISSIKDK. The CDR3 sequence is 17 residues long. V shed 3 bases and J shed 0 bases, with 21 bases lying between them. The CDR3 DNA reads TGTGCAGCAACTCCATTCCACGCCGTGCCCTACACCGATAAACTCATCTTT. Its protein product is CAATPFHAVPYTDKLIF.

Within the sample, this clone is large (0.1 to 1%). The CDR3 region is CACDTIENPSYLPLGDTDKLIF. CDR3 sequence (DNA): TGTGCCTGTGACACTATTGAGAATCCTTCCTACCTTCCTTTGGGGGATACCGATAAACTCATCTTT. The chain joins TRDV2 to TRDJ1; a possible D gene is TRDD2 (9 bases). This CDR3 spans 22 amino acids. Germline CDR1 and CDR2: GEAIGNYY and EKD. V was clipped by 1 base and J by 2 bases, with 34 bases between them.

About this clone: A much more abundant neighbour one base away suggests this may be a read error. This chain links TRDV1 with TRDJ1, with 9 bases lining up with TRDD3. The J gene, left out of TCRdb, was set here by checking the DNA against germline. Germline trimming cut 5 bases from V and 7 bases from J; bases unmatched to any gene: 29. Per the germline V gene, CDR1 is TSWWSYY and CDR2 is QGS. This CDR3 is built from 21 residues. CDR3 sequence (DNA): TGTGCTCTTGGGTTCCTTTGTCGCTTTTCCTGGGGAACTGGGGGACCTTCTAAACTCATCTTT. Amino acids: CALGFLCRFSWGTGGPSKLIF.

By proportion, this clone is large. The chain is built from TRDV1 and TRDJ2; tentative D call: TRDD2 (7 bases). Looked up from germline, CDR1 is TSWWSYY and CDR2 is QGS. The germline V and J ends were trimmed by 4 bases and 3 bases, with 36 bases remaining between them. CDR3 size: 23 residues. The chain's CDR3 is CALGVKRSFLDPALGALTAQLFF. CDR3 nucleotide sequence: TGTGCTCTTGGGGTTAAAAGATCCTTCCTCGATCCGGCCTTGGGGGCCCTGACAGCACAACTCTTCTTT.

A few counts support this clone. The V gene is TRDV1, the J gene TRDJ1; 12 positions match TRDD3. The CDR3 is 17 amino acids. The V segment lost 3 bases and the J segment 0 bases; nucleotides outside the gene matches: 5. Looked up from germline, CDR1 is TSWWSYY and CDR2 is QGS. The CDR3 here is CALGELGDTRNTDKLIF. Here the CDR3 DNA reads TGTGCTCTTGGGGAGCTGGGGGATACGAGGAACACCGATAAACTCATCTTT.

By share, this clone counts as large. The rearrangement uses TRDV1 and TRDJ1; D perhaps matches TRDD2 (6 bases). CDR1 and CDR2 (germline): TSWWSYY, QGS. Trimming took 2 bases from V and 1 from J, leaving 14 bases between them. There are 16 residues in the CDR3. CDR3: CALGEFSSWFTDKLIF. Here the CDR3 DNA reads TGTGCTCTTGGGGAATTCTCTTCCTGGTTCACCGATAAACTCATCTTT.

Only a few counts were recorded for this clone. A read error may be the cause here, since a much bigger clone is one base away. The sample has other DNA sequences that encode this CDR3 too. This chain uses TRDV1 with TRDJ1; TRDD3 matches at 9 bases. Germline trimming cut 0 bases from V and 2 bases from J; bases unmatched to any gene: 16. CDR1 and CDR2 from the germline V gene are TSWWSYY and QGS. The CDR3 runs 20 residues. CDR3 bases: TGTGCTCTTGGGGAACTAGGGCACAGGGCTGGGGGATGGAGGACCGATAAACTCATCTTT. Amino acid sequence: CALGELGHRAGGWRTDKLIF.

Sample share makes this clone medium-sized (0.01 to 0.1%). The rearrangement links TRDV3 to TRDJ1; 8 nucleotides line up with TRDD3. This CDR3 comprises 18 residues. CDR1 is TVYSNPD and CDR2 is GDNSRS in the germline V gene (reference sequence). V was clipped by 1 base and J by 4 bases; unmatched bases: 20. Here the CDR3 DNA reads TGTGCCTTTACCGGCCGACGATTGCTGGGGATACATATCGATAAACTCATCTTT. Translation: CAFTGRRLLGIHIDKLIF.

By share, this clone counts as medium-sized. V usage is TRDV1 and J usage is TRDJ1, with 9 nucleotides matching TRDD3. V gave up 2 bases and J gave up 0 bases; unmatched junction bases: 4. CDR3 length: 16 residues. Looked up from germline, CDR1 is TSWWSYY and CDR2 is QGS. CDR3 nucleotides: TGTGCTCTTGGGGAATTCGCTGGGGGATACACCGATAAACTCATCTTT. Protein sequence: CALGEFAGGYTDKLIF.

This chain uses TRDV2 with TRDJ1, with TRDD3 matching 13 bases. Since TCRdb gives no J gene, matching the DNA to germline was used here to assign it. The CDR3 totals 20 residues. Trimming cost V 0 bases and J 0 bases; bases outside gene matches: 12. Germline CDR1 reads GEAIGNYY; CDR2 reads EKD. DNA of the CDR3: TGTGCCTGTGACACCGTACTGGGGGATACGAGCTCCTGGGACACCGATAAACTCATCTTT. This translates into CACDTVLGDTSSWDTDKLIF.

This clone was counted a few times. CDR3 DNA sequence: TGTGCTCTTGGGGAAGGAGTCCCCGGGGGATCCCTCACCGATAAACTCATCTTT. The encoded protein is CALGEGVPGGSLTDKLIF. J is TRDJ1 and V is TRDV1, with 7 bases identical to TRDD3. CDR3 size: 18 residues. Trimming removed 2 bases from V and 1 base from J; junction bases left unmatched: 13. Germline lookup yields CDR1 TSWWSYY and CDR2 QGS.

By sample fraction, this clone is medium-sized. This chain connects TRDV2 to TRDJ3, with 11 bases fitting TRDD3. Germline loops: CDR1 GEAIGNYY, CDR2 EKD. V was pared by 1 base and J by 0 bases, with 1 base of the junction left unmatched. This CDR3 is built from 18 residues. DNA of the CDR3: TGTGCCTGTGACACTGGGGGATACGACTCCTGGGACACCCGACAGATGTTTTTC. Its translation is CACDTGGYDSWDTRQMFF.

This clone is deemed large. V gene TRDV1 combines with J gene TRDJ1; 13 bases agree with TRDD3. Germline V lookup: CDR1 TSWWSYY, CDR2 QGS. Trimming took 3 bases from V and 0 from J; bases not matched to a gene: 28. This CDR3 has 25 amino acids. CDR3 sequence reads: CALGDHPSRRPLVLGDTIDTDKLIF. The CDR3 coding sequence is TGTGCTCTTGGGGACCACCCATCCCGTCGTCCTCTAGTACTGGGGGATACGATCGACACCGATAAACTCATCTTT.

This clone ranks as medium-sized. J is TRDJ1 and V is TRDV1, with a possible D match to TRDD2 (6 bases). The germline V and J ends were trimmed by 6 bases and 0 bases, with 23 bases remaining between them. This CDR3 is 18 amino acids long. Germline-derived CDR1 and CDR2 are TSWWSYY and QGS. CDR3 DNA sequence: TGTGCTCTTGGACCCATCCTACCAGCCGTGGGATACACCGATAAACTCATCTTT. Encoded protein: CALGPILPAVGYTDKLIF.

In its sample, this clone is large. The chain combines TRDV1 with TRDJ1, with TRDD3 as a possible D gene (5 bases). V lost 5 bases and J 6 bases, leaving 22 bases between the germline ends. Germline loops: CDR1 TSWWSYY, CDR2 QGS. This CDR3 has 16 residues. The CDR3 DNA reads as TGTGCTCTTGGGCCCTTACCTGGGACCTGGGCCTATAAACTCATCTTT. Amino acids: CALGPLPGTWAYKLIF.

The gene calls are TRDV1 and TRDJ1; 7 bases fit TRDD3. The J gene, missing from TCRdb, was assigned here through DNA to germline matching. The germline V gene has CDR1 TSWWSYY and CDR2 QGS. V was clipped by 3 bases and J by 3 bases; unmatched bases: 25. The CDR3 covers 21 residues. The CDR3 sequence: CALGDPPTPGISWGEPDKLIF. As DNA, the CDR3 is TGTGCTCTTGGGGATCCACCTACGCCGGGGATAAGTTGGGGTGAACCCGATAAACTCATCTTT.

Judged by abundance, this clone is medium-sized (0.01 to 0.1%). The V and J genes are TRDV1 and TRDJ1; the match to TRDD3 covers 10 bases. The J segment lost 0 bases and the V segment lost 1 base, leaving 26 bases of the junction unmatched. The CDR3 contains 24 residues. Germline V gene data show CDR1 as TSWWSYY and CDR2 as QGS. The CDR3 loop reads CALGEPNSYPLYWGILLYTDKLIF. The CDR3 coding sequence is TGTGCTCTTGGGGAACCAAATTCCTACCCTCTTTACTGGGGGATTCTACTGTACACCGATAAACTCATCTTT.

By share, this clone counts as large. This chain uses TRDV1 with TRDJ1; D gene ambiguous. V dropped 0 bases and J dropped 3 bases, with 8 bases sitting between them. Germline CDR1 TSWWSYY, CDR2 QGS. The CDR3 covers 14 residues. This CDR3 reads CALGELPISDKLIF. In DNA form, the CDR3 reads TGTGCTCTTGGGGAACTGCCCATCTCCGATAAACTCATCTTT.

This clone was detected only a few times. The sample contains more than one DNA sequence encoding this CDR3. The chain uses TRDV2 and TRDJ1; 8 bases are a match to TRDD3. The V and J ends lost 1 base and 1 base, in that order; junction bases with no gene match: 19. The CDR3 has 20 residues. The V gene's germline CDR1 is GEAIGNYY and CDR2 EKD. CDR3 bases: TGTGCCTGTGACACGTCGCACTACGGGGGTACTGGGGGCCTCACCGATAAACTCATCTTT. Residues: CACDTSHYGGTGGLTDKLIF.

This clone ranks as medium-sized. CDR3: CALGEPTYWGIMYTDKLIF. The CDR3, as DNA: TGTGCTCTTGGGGAACCTACTTACTGGGGGATTATGTACACCGATAAACTCATCTTT. The V and J genes are TRDV1 and TRDJ1; 10 bases line up with TRDD3. The germline gives CDR1 TSWWSYY, CDR2 QGS. Trimming cost V 1 base and J 0 bases; bases outside gene matches: 11. CDR3 length: 19 residues.

Comment on this clone: A much more abundant neighbour one base away suggests this may be a read error. Because the CDR3's place on the DNA is in doubt, the DNA is left out and the CDR3 is given as listed by TCRdb. No V segment was called; the J segment is TRDJ1. 20 amino acids form the CDR3, both terminal residues included. The CDR3 sequence is CSVLLCSKLYSSRQPHKLIF.

In its sample, this clone is medium-sized. This chain's CDR3 is CALGELGPATDTDKLIF. Here the CDR3 DNA reads TGTGCTCTTGGGGAACTAGGCCCAGCGACGGATACCGATAAACTCATCTTT. This chain uses TRDV1 with TRDJ1; D uncertain. V was shortened by 0 bases and J by 2 bases, with 16 bases between the two germline ends. Germline V CDR1 and CDR2: TSWWSYY, QGS. The CDR3 covers 17 residues.

The J gene is TRDJ1, the V gene TRDV1, with 7 bases lining up with TRDD3. V was pared by 2 bases and J by 8 bases, with 11 bases of the junction left unmatched. The germline V gene encodes CDR1 TSWWSYY and CDR2 QGS. The CDR3 has 15 residues. CDR3 amino acids: CALGEYRAGGNKLIF. CDR3 sequence (DNA): TGTGCTCTTGGGGAATACAGGGCTGGGGGTAACAAACTCATCTTT.

This sequence joins TRDV1 and TRDJ1, with 9 bases fitting TRDD3. Germline V lookup: CDR1 TSWWSYY, CDR2 QGS. The CDR3 consists of 20 residues. The V gene end was trimmed by 0 bases and the J gene end by 0 bases; junction bases not matched to a gene: 14. The CDR3 is CALGELGLTGDTGHTDKLIF. CDR3 DNA sequence: TGTGCTCTTGGGGAACTGGGCCTTACTGGGGATACGGGGCACACCGATAAACTCATCTTT.

The chain links TRDV1 to TRDJ1; D is unresolved. With 5 bases removed from V and 1 base from J, the gap between germline ends came to 17 bases. Germline CDR1 and CDR2: TSWWSYY and QGS. This CDR3 region has 16 residues. This CDR3 reads CALGTEGQLVTDKLIF. CDR3 bases: TGTGCTCTTGGGACCGAGGGGCAGCTGGTCACCGATAAACTCATCTTT.

By proportion, this clone is large. CDR3: CALGERGNPLRSRYWGLVTDKLIF. The CDR3 bases are TGTGCTCTTGGGGAACGGGGTAATCCCCTAAGGTCCCGGTACTGGGGGTTAGTCACCGATAAACTCATCTTT. The chain couples TRDV1 to TRDJ1; 8 nucleotides align to TRDD3. Germline-derived CDR1 and CDR2 are TSWWSYY and QGS. This CDR3 is built from 24 residues. V lost 1 base to trimming and J lost 1 base; unmatched junction nucleotides: 29.

The chain uses TRDV1 and TRDJ1; the match to TRDD3 covers 8 bases. The CDR3 has 15 amino acids. Trimming at V came to 1 base and at J to 3 bases, leaving 4 bases not matched to a gene. The germline gives CDR1 TSWWSYY, CDR2 QGS. The CDR3 DNA sequence: TGTGCTCTTGGGGAACCCACTGGGGGCTCCGATAAACTCATCTTT. Its translation: CALGEPTGGSDKLIF.

The gene calls are TRDV1 and TRDJ2, with D unresolved. The J gene, missing from TCRdb, was assigned here through DNA to germline matching. V gave up 2 bases and J gave up 0 bases, with 34 bases separating them. CDR1 and CDR2 from the germline V gene are TSWWSYY and QGS. This CDR3 has 24 amino acids. CDR3 bases: TGTGCTCTTGGGGAAAAATGTTGGGTTTACCCCCGGGGTAGAGCTAATGCTTTGACAGCACAACTCTTCTTT. Protein sequence: CALGEKCWVYPRGRANALTAQLFF.

Concerning this clone: A much larger clone lies one base from this, so it may be a read error. The rearrangement links TRDV1 to TRDJ1; 7 bases agree with TRDD3. The length of the CDR3 is 20 residues. The germline gives CDR1 TSWWSYY, CDR2 QGS. V shed 0 bases and J 0 bases; nucleotides not matched to a gene: 16. The CDR3 DNA reads as TGTGCTCTTGGGGAACTATTTTACGTTCGGGGGGATGTGTACACCGATAAACTCATCTTT. This gives the protein CALGELFYVRGDVYTDKLIF.

V gene TRDV1 combines with J gene TRDJ1; 8 bases align to TRDD3. CDR3 size: 17 residues. V gave up 2 bases and J gave up 2 bases; unmatched junction bases: 10. Germline V CDR1 and CDR2: TSWWSYY, QGS. The CDR3 reads CALGEKVGDEWTDKLIF. Written as DNA, the CDR3 is TGTGCTCTTGGGGAAAAGGTGGGGGATGAATGGACCGATAAACTCATCTTT.